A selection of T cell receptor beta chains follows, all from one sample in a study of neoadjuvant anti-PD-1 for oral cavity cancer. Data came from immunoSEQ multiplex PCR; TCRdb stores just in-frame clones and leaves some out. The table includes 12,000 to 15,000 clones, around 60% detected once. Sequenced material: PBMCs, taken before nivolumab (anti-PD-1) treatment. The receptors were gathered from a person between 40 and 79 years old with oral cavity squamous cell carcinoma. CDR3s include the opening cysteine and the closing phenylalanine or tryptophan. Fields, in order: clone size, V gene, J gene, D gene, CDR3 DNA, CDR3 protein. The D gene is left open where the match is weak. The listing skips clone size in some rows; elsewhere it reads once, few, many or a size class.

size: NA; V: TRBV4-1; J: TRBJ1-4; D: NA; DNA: TGCGCCAGCAGCCAAGTGGGGGGAAATGAAAAACTGTTTTTT; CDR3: CASSQVGGNEKLFF
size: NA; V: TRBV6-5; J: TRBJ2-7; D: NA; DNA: TGTGCCAGCAGTACCGGCGGCATCCTTTCCTACGAGCAGTACTTC; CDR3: CASSTGGILSYEQYF
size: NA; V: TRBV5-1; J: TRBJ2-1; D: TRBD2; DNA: TGCGCCAGCAGCCCCGGCAGCGGGGGGGCCTACAATGAGCAGTTCTTC; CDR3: CASSPGSGGAYNEQFF
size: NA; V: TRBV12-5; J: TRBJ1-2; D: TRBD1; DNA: TGTGCTAGTAGAGTGACAGGGACGAACTATGGCTACACCTTC; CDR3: CASRVTGTNYGYTF
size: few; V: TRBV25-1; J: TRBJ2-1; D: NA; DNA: TGTGCCAGCAATGCCGGGAATGAGCAGTTCTTC; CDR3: CASNAGNEQFF
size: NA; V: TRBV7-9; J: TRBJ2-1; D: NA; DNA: TGTGCCAGCAGCTTAGGTTGGCTAGAGGCTGGGTTCTTC; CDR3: CASSLGWLEAGFF
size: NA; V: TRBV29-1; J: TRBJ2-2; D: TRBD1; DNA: TGCAGCGTGGGACAGGGTGGTTATTCCGGGGAGCTGTTTTTT; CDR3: CSVGQGGYSGELFF
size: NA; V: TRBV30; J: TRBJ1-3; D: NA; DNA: TGTGCCTGGAGTGTAGGCAGCGTACGAAACACCATATATTTT; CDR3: CAWSVGSVRNTIYF
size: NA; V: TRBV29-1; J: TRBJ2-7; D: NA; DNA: TGCAGCGTCTACCGGGACACCTCATACGAGCAGTACTTC; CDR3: CSVYRDTSYEQYF
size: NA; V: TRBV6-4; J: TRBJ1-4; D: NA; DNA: TGTGCCAGCAGAACCTTCTGGGAAAAACTGTTTTTT; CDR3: CASRTFWEKLFF
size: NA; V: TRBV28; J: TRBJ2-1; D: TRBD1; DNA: TGTGCCAGCAGCCCGGGACAGTTATACAATGAGCAGTTCTTC; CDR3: CASSPGQLYNEQFF
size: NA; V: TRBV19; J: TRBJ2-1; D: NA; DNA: TGTGCCAGTAGTACGTACCTTCTGCGGAGGGCGGGCAATGAGCAGTTCTTC; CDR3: CASSTYLLRRAGNEQFF
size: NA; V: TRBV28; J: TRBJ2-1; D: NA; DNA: TGTGCCAGCAGCCCCATAATAGGCGGGCCCTACAATGAGCAGTTCTTC; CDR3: CASSPIIGGPYNEQFF
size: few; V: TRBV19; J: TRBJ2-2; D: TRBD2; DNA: TGTGCCAGTAGTCGACTAGCGACGAACACCGGGGAGCTGTTTTTT; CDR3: CASSRLATNTGELFF
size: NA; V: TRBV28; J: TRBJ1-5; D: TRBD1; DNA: TGTGCCAGCAGGTTGGGACAGGGTGGACAGCCCCAGCATTTT; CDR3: CASRLGQGGQPQHF
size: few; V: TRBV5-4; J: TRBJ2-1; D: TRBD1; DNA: TGTGCCAGCAGCTTAGAGGACAGGACCTACAATGAGCAGTTCTTC; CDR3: CASSLEDRTYNEQFF
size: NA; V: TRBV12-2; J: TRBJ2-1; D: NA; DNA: TGTGCAAGTCGCTTAGAGGTAGTAGCGGGATTTGGGAATGAGCAGTTCTTC; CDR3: CASRLEVVAGFGNEQFF
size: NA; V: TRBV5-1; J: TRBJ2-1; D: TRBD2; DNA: TGCGCCAGCAGCTTGGCCTCCGTAGCGGGAGGGGGCAATGAGCAGTTCTTC; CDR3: CASSLASVAGGGNEQFF
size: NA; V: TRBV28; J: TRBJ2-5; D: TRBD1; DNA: TGTGCCAGCAGTTTAGCTTTAGGGGGCGGGGAGACCCAGTACTTC; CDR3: CASSLALGGGETQYF
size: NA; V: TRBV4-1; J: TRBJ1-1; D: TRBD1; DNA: TGCGCCAGCAGCAGAGGGACAGCCAACACTGAAGCTTTCTTT; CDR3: CASSRGTANTEAFF
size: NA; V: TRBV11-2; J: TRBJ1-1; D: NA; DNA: TGTGCCAGCAGCTTAGGGCAGGGGAACACTGAAGCTTTCTTT; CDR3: CASSLGQGNTEAFF
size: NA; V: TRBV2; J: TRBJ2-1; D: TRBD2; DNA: TGTGCCAGAGGACTAGCGGGAGGTGGTGAGCAGTTCTTC; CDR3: CARGLAGGGEQFF
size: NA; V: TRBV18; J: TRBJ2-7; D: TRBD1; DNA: TGTGCCAGCTCATTTCAGGACAGGAGTTTTAACGAGCAGTACTTC; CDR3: CASSFQDRSFNEQYF
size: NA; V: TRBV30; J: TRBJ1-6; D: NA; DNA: TGTGCCTGGAGTGTCGGGACCCATAATTCACCCCTCCACTTT; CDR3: CAWSVGTHNSPLHF
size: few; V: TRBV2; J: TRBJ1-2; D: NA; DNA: TGTGCCAGCCTAGGTGAGTTCGTGGAGAACTATGGCTACACCTTC; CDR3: CASLGEFVENYGYTF
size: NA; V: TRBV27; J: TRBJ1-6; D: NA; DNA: TGTGCCAGCAGTTTGGGACTCCCTTTAGGACCCCTCCACTTT; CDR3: CASSLGLPLGPLHF
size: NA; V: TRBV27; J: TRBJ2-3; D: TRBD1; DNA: TGTGCCAGCAGTTTTAGGGACAGGGACACAGATACGCAGTATTTT; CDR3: CASSFRDRDTDTQYF
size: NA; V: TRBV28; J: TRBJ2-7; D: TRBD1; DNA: TGTGCCAGCAGAACAGGGGGGTCGCAGTACGAGCAGTACTTC; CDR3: CASRTGGSQYEQYF
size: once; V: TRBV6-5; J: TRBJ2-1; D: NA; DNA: TGTGCCAGCAGTTACACCGCGGGGCGGGGCAATGAGCAGTTCTTC; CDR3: CASSYTAGRGNEQFF
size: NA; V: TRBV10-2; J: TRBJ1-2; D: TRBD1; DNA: TGCGCCAGCAGTGAGTCGGACAGGGGATACTATGGCTACACCTTC; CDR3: CASSESDRGYYGYTF
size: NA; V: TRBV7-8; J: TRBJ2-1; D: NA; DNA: TGTGCCAGCACCCCGCCCTTCAGGCTCAGCTCCTACAATGAGCAGTTCTTC; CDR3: CASTPPFRLSSYNEQFF
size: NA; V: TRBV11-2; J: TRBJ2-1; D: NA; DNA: TGTGCCAGCAGCCGCAACCGGGAGCCTTCCTACAATGAGCAGTTCTTC; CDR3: CASSRNREPSYNEQFF
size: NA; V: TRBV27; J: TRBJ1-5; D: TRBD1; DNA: TGTGCCAGCAGTCCCTCCTCGTTCGGGACAGGGGCCCCTAATCAGCCCCAGCATTTT; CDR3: CASSPSSFGTGAPNQPQHF
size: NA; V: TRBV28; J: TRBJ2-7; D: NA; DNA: TGTGCCAGCATGGGTTGGGTAGGCGCCGAGCAGTACTTC; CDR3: CASMGWVGAEQYF
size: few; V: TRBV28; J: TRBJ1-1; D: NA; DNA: TGTGCCAGCAGTACCCTGGGGGGGCGACAGTACACTGAAGCTTTCTTT; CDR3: CASSTLGGRQYTEAFF
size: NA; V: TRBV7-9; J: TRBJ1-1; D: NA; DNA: TGTGCCAGCAGCTTATCTAGGGGCAGACGGGCAGGGGTGAACACTGAAGCTTTCTTT; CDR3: CASSLSRGRRAGVNTEAFF
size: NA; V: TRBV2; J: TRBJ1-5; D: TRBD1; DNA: TGTGCCAGCAGTGAAAAGACAGGGCTCAATCAGCCCCAGCATTTT; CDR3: CASSEKTGLNQPQHF
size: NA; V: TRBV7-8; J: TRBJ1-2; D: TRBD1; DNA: TGTGCCAGCAGCCACCGGACAGGAGCTAACTATGGCTACACCTTC; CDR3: CASSHRTGANYGYTF
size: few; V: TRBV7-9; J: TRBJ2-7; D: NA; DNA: TGTGCCAGCAGCTTAGCCGCAGGGGCCTACGAGCAGTACTTC; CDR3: CASSLAAGAYEQYF
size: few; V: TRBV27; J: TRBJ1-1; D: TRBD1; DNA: TGTGCCAGCAGTGTCTACAGGGGAGGATTTACTGAAGCTTTCTTT; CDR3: CASSVYRGGFTEAFF
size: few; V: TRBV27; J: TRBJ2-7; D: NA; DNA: TGTGCCAGCAGCGGCAGCCCGTCCTACGAGCAGTACTTC; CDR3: CASSGSPSYEQYF
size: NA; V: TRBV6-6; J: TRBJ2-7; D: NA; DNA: TGTGCCAGCAGTTACTCGAGACAGTGGGCTACGGAGCAGTACTTC; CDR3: CASSYSRQWATEQYF
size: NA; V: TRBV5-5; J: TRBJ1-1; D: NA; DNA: TGTGCCAGCAGCCCAAAGGTAGGGGACCTCACTGAAGCTTTCTTT; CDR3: CASSPKVGDLTEAFF